Shown below are 26 T cell receptor beta chains from a single sample sequenced in a study of T-cell memory formation after mild COVID-19. TCRdb re-called the 5' RACE reads through MiXCR, storing one row per CDR3 protein. The sample shows 250,000 or so distinct CDR3 sequences, roughly 17% of them seen only once. Input material: PBMCs or a T cell subset sorted from them (not recorded which). The receptors shown here come from a man aged 18 to 29 who had mild COVID-19 (a few samples of this study predate the infection). Cell type and time point are not known.

This clonotype was detected a few times. The V call is TRBV12-3 or TRBV12-4, the J call TRBJ2-3, with D possibly matching TRBD1 (5 bases). The CDR3 has 15 residues. The V end was cut by 5 bases, the J end by 4 bases, with 16 bases between. CDR3 DNA: TGTGCCAGCAGTACCACTACCCCAGGGTCAGATACGCAGTATTTT. It specifies CASSTTTPGSDTQYF.

This clonotype has more than one count but fewer than ten. This chain uses TRBV6-2 or TRBV6-3 with TRBJ1-2; D call uncertain. The CDR3 totals 13 residues. Germline V gene data show CDR1 as MNHEY and CDR2 as SVGEGT. Trimming cost V 3 bases and J 6 bases, with 11 bases left between them. CDR3 in amino acids: CASSYRPTDGYTF. The CDR3 nucleotides read TGTGCCAGCAGTTATAGACCTACCGATGGCTACACCTTC.

The chain combines TRBV5-4 with TRBJ1-6; TRBD1 might be the D (6 bases). The CDR3 runs to 17 residues. Germline loops: CDR1 SGHNT, CDR2 YYREEE (reference sequence). Trimming left V 4 bases short and J 10 bases short, with 24 bases between. The CDR3 DNA reads TGTGCCAGCAGCCGTTCGTATACAGATATGGGGGGCTCACCCCTCCACTTT. It encodes CASSRSYTDMGGSPLHF.

This clonotype was detected only a few times. The chain joins TRBV7-9 to TRBJ1-2; D is unresolved. CDR3 length equals 14 residues. In germline, CDR1 is SEHNR, CDR2 FQNEAQ (reference sequence). V was trimmed by 4 bases and J by 3 bases, leaving 12 bases between them. The CDR3: CASSSVQIYYGYTF. CDR3 bases: TGTGCCAGCAGCTCAGTTCAGATCTACTATGGCTACACCTTC.

Regarding this clonotype: A read error may produce the germline difference seen at one junction end. This chain uses TRBV4-1 with TRBJ1-5; TRBD1 matches 7 bases. The CDR3 spans 13 residues. Germline CDR1 reads MGHRA; CDR2 reads YSYEKL. The CDR3 coding sequence is TGTGCCAGCAGCCAGGGGGTCAATCAGCCCCAGCATTTT. Protein: CASSQGVNQPQHF.

This clonotype was detected a few times. This chain joins TRBV19 and TRBJ1-1; 10 nucleotides match TRBD1. The CDR3 is 17 amino acids. The V and J ends lost 7 bases and 0 bases, in that order; junction bases with no gene match: 11. Germline V gives CDR1 LNHDA, CDR2 SQIVND (reference sequence). For the CDR3, the DNA is TGTGCCAGTACCTACTCCGGACAGGGGGGAATGAACACTGAAGCTTTCTTT. This encodes CASTYSGQGGMNTEAFF.

This clonotype was found a few times. The J gene is TRBJ2-3, the V gene TRBV11-2; 12 bases are a match to TRBD1. Losses at the gene ends were 2 bases for V and 9 bases for J; bases not matched to a gene: 9. Germline-derived CDR1 and CDR2 are SGHAT and FQNNGV. The CDR3 extends over 16 amino acids. The CDR3 region is CASSLTVGTGGMTQYF. The CDR3 DNA sequence: TGTGCCAGCAGCTTAACCGTCGGGACAGGGGGCATGACGCAGTATTTT.

This clonotype occurred a few times. The chain links TRBV7-2 to TRBJ2-5, with a tentative D call TRBD2 (7 bases). Trimming took 4 bases from V and 4 from J, leaving 19 bases between them. This CDR3 has 16 amino acids. CDR1 and CDR2 from the germline V gene are SGHTA and FQGNSA. CDR3 nucleotide sequence: TGTGCCAGCAGCTCCCGATCCATGAGGGGGGGAGAGACCCAGTACTTC. This codes for CASSSRSMRGGETQYF.

The gene calls are TRBV11-2 and TRBJ2-3; TRBD1 aligns across 9 bases. The CDR3 consists of 15 residues. V was pared by 5 bases and J by 2 bases, with 5 bases of the junction left unmatched. Per germline, CDR1 SGHAT and CDR2 FQNNGV. The CDR3 DNA is TGTGCCAGCAGCCGCGGGACAGGGCTCACAGATACGCAGTATTTT. As protein: CASSRGTGLTDTQYF.

This chain connects TRBV10-2 to TRBJ2-7; 11 bases fit TRBD2. Germline values: CDR1 WSHSY, CDR2 SAAADI. V shed 10 bases, J shed 2 bases, and the junction held 7 bases outside the gene matches. The CDR3 length is 14 residues. Written as DNA, the CDR3 is TGCGCCACCAGACTAGCGGGGCAGACCTACGAGCAGTACGTC. Translated: CATRLAGQTYEQYV.

There are a few counts of this clonotype. This CDR3 reads CASRTAQNSPLHF. The CDR3 region has the DNA TGTGCCAGTAGGACGGCGCAAAATTCACCCCTCCACTTT. The chain employs TRBV19 and TRBJ1-6; D ambiguous. V was pared by 6 bases and J by 7 bases, with 10 bases between. There are 13 residues in the CDR3. In germline, CDR1 is LNHDA, CDR2 SQIVND (reference sequence).

This clonotype was counted between two and nine times. CDR3 sequence reads: CASSLRGGHNEQFF. CDR3 nucleotide sequence: TGTGCCAGCAGTTTACGGGGGGGCCATAATGAGCAGTTCTTC. The chain uses TRBV12-3 or TRBV12-4 and TRBJ2-1, with 8 nucleotides matching TRBD2. The CDR3 sequence is 14 residues long. After removal of 2 bases from V and 7 bases from J, the junction contained 4 bases not matched to a gene.

This clonotype was detected a few times. This chain connects TRBV20-1 to TRBJ1-5; D uncertain. The CDR3 runs 13 residues. The V end was cut by 1 base, the J end by 0 bases, with 4 bases between. Germline CDR1 and CDR2: DFQATT and SNEGSKA (reference sequence). The CDR3 reads CSARGHSNQPQHF. The CDR3 DNA reads as TGCAGTGCTAGAGGACATAGCAATCAGCCCCAGCATTTT.

The chain is built from TRBV11-1 and TRBJ1-1; perhaps TRBD1 as D (6 bases). V dropped 7 bases and J dropped 3 bases, with 15 bases sitting between them. CDR1 and CDR2 from the germline V gene are SGHAT and FQDESV (reference sequence). The CDR3 sequence is 14 residues long. CDR3 bases: TGTGCCAGCAAGATCCCGGGACAACACACTGAAGCTTTCTTT. Translation: CASKIPGQHTEAFF.

The sample holds many counts of this clonotype. V and J are TRBV20-1 and TRBJ1-6, with 7 bases identical to TRBD1. The CDR3 is 14 amino acids. The germline V gene encodes CDR1 DFQATT and CDR2 SNEGSKA (reference sequence). Trimming removed 4 bases from V and 7 bases from J; junction bases left unmatched: 7. In DNA form, the CDR3 reads TGCAGTGCTACCACAGGGGTTGGGAATTCACCCCTCCACTTT. Translated, it gives CSATTGVGNSPLHF.

The chain recombines TRBV6-6 with TRBJ1-5; D remains unclear. The CDR3 contains 12 residues. Germline CDR1 is MNHNY and CDR2 is SVGAGI (reference sequence). V gave up 0 bases and J gave up 10 bases, with 7 bases separating them. The CDR3 reads CASSYSQAPQHF. CDR3 sequence (DNA): TGTGCCAGCAGTTACTCCCAGGCTCCCCAGCATTTT.

V usage is TRBV5-1 and J usage is TRBJ1-3; possibly TRBD1 for D (6 bases). The CDR3 consists of 15 residues. CDR1 is SGHRS and CDR2 is YFSETQ in the germline V gene. Trimming pared 7 bases from V and 0 bases from J, leaving 14 bases between. The CDR3 loop is CASCLGGNSGNTIYF. CDR3 sequence (DNA): TGCGCCAGCTGCCTAGGGGGTAACTCTGGAAACACCATATATTTT. The entire variable domain, with the rest obtained from reference TRBV5-1 and TRBJ1-3, is as follows: KAGVTQTPRYLIKTRGQQVTLSCSPISGHRSVSWYQQTPGQGLQFLFEYFSETQRNKGNFPGRFSGRQFSNSRSEMNVSTLELGDSALYLCASCLGGNSGNTIYFGEGSWLTVV.

The rearrangement uses TRBV12-3 or TRBV12-4 and TRBJ1-1, with 11 bases identical to TRBD1. The V gene end was trimmed by 3 bases and the J gene end by 3 bases; junction bases not matched to a gene: 0. There are 14 residues in the CDR3. In nucleotides, the CDR3 is TGTGCCAGCAGTTTGGGACAGGGGGACACTGAAGCTTTCTTT. This gives the protein CASSLGQGDTEAFF.

This clonotype has just a few counts. This sequence joins TRBV19 and TRBJ1-3; the D is unclear. CDR1 is LNHDA, CDR2 SQIVND, per germline (reference sequence). V was shortened by 2 bases and J by 0 bases, with 11 bases between the two germline ends. There are 16 residues in the CDR3. Here the CDR3 reads CASSIPQAGSGNTIYF. As DNA, the CDR3 is TGTGCCAGTAGTATACCCCAGGCCGGCTCTGGAAACACCATATATTTT.

This clonotype was detected many times. V usage is TRBV5-1 and J usage is TRBJ1-2; D gene unclear. Germline V gene data show CDR1 as SGHRS and CDR2 as YFSETQ. The CDR3 covers 15 residues. V was trimmed by 2 bases and J by 2 bases, leaving 13 bases between them. The DNA of the CDR3 is TGCGCCAGCAGCTTAGATCCAGGCCTGAACTATGGCTACACCTTC. This sequence encodes CASSLDPGLNYGYTF.

This clonotype has just a few counts. The chain joins TRBV7-3 to TRBJ2-5; 7 nucleotides match TRBD1. V gave up 5 bases and J gave up 5 bases; unmatched junction bases: 8. CDR1 is SGHTA, CDR2 FQGTGA, per germline. The CDR3 length is 14 residues. DNA of the CDR3: TGTGCCAGCAGCACCGGGACAGCGACGGAGACCCAGTACTTC. It yields the protein CASSTGTATETQYF. The complete variable domain, with remaining parts taken from reference TRBV7-3 and TRBJ2-5, reads GAGVSQTPSNKVTEKGKYVELRCDPISGHTALYWYRQSLGQGPEFLIYFQGTGAADDSGLPNDRFFAVRPEGSVSTLKIQRTERGDSAVYLCASSTGTATETQYFGPGTRLLVL.

The V call is TRBV6-6, the J call TRBJ1-2; D not resolved. The CDR3 length is 12 residues. Germline V CDR1 and CDR2: MNHNY, SVGAGI (reference sequence). The V end lost 3 bases, the J end lost 5 bases, and 7 bases lay between the germline ends. The CDR3 loop is CASSYGSYGYTF. In DNA form, the CDR3 reads TGTGCCAGCAGTTATGGTTCTTATGGCTACACCTTC.

This chain connects TRBV7-9 to TRBJ2-2; D possibly corresponds to TRBD2 (5 bases). The germline V gene encodes CDR1 SEHNR and CDR2 FQNEAQ (reference sequence). The ends were cut back, 3 bases at V and 7 bases at J, with 12 bases in the middle. The CDR3 is made up of 14 amino acids. The CDR3 coding sequence is TGTGCCAGCAGCTTTAGGCGGGTAGACGGGGAGCTGTTTTTT. Its protein is CASSFRRVDGELFF.

J is TRBJ1-1 and V is TRBV28; 7 positions match TRBD1. Per the germline V gene, CDR1 is MDHEN and CDR2 is SYDVKM. The CDR3 has 14 residues. With 1 base clipped from V and 5 bases from J, the junction kept 4 bases outside the gene matches. CDR3 sequence: CASSLFPGGTEAFF. CDR3 nucleotides: TGTGCCAGCAGTTTATTCCCAGGGGGTACTGAAGCTTTCTTT.

This clonotype was counted only a few times. Compared with germline, one end of the junction differs, possibly owing to a read error. The V call is TRBV20-1, the J call TRBJ1-3; D ambiguous. Germline CDR1 DFQATT, CDR2 SNEGSKA (reference sequence). The CDR3 has 15 amino acids. The CDR3 reads CSARVATNSGNTMYF. CDR3 DNA sequence: TGCAGTGCTAGAGTGGCCACCAACTCTGGAAACACCATGTATTTT.

The chain has TRBV7-2 and TRBJ1-3; D may be TRBD1 (6 bases). Germline CDR1 SGHTA, CDR2 FQGNSA. The V end lost 2 bases, the J end lost 4 bases, and 12 bases lay between the germline ends. This CDR3 comprises 15 residues. CDR3 protein: CASSLMGGEGNTIYF. The CDR3 nucleotides are TGTGCCAGCAGCTTAATGGGGGGCGAAGGAAACACCATATATTTT.